Below are 4 T cell receptor beta chains sequenced from a single sample in a study of blood T cell repertoires in COVID-19. Assay: immunoSEQ multiplex PCR; the TCRdb copy retains only in-frame clones and omits some. The table shows more than 250,000 clones, with approximately 85% occurring only once. Material: peripheral blood. All receptors come from a man aged 50-59 years with active or convalescent COVID-19.

V usage is TRBV29-1 and J usage is TRBJ1-1; D is perhaps TRBD1 (5 bases). This CDR3 has 13 amino acids. The V and J ends lost 6 bases and 1 base respectively, with 12 bases between them. CDR1 is SQVTM, CDR2 ANQGSEA, per germline. The CDR3 reads CSVDQGRNTEAFF. CDR3 coding DNA: TGCAGCGTGGATCAGGGAAGGAACACTGAAGCTTTCTTT.

This clone was found a few times. The V call is TRBV24-1, the J call TRBJ1-5; 8 nucleotides line up with TRBD1. Germline V gives CDR1 KGHDR, CDR2 SFDVKD. Trimming removed 6 bases from V and 0 bases from J; junction bases left unmatched: 18. The CDR3 runs to 20 residues. The CDR3 DNA reads TGTGCCACCAGTTTATGCAGGCCGGGGGACAGGAGATATAGCAATCAGCCCCAGCATTTT. This gives the protein CATSLCRPGDRRYSNQPQHF.

The genes are TRBV5-1 and TRBJ2-4, with D possibly matching TRBD2 (6 bases). V shed 3 bases and J shed 0 bases, with 7 bases lying between them. Germline V gene data show CDR1 as SGHRS and CDR2 as YFSETQ. This CDR3 contains 14 residues. CDR3 sequence reads: CASSSEGAKNIQYF. CDR3 bases: TGCGCCAGCAGCTCGGAGGGAGCCAAAAACATTCAGTACTTC.

The CDR3 here is CAWGRGQETQYF. CDR3 coding DNA: TGTGCCTGGGGCCGGGGACAAGAGACCCAGTACTTC. The V gene is TRBV30, the J gene TRBJ2-5, with D maybe TRBD2 (5 bases). The CDR3 totals 12 residues. Looked up from germline, CDR1 is GTSNPN and CDR2 is SVGIG (reference sequence). With 5 bases removed from V and 2 bases from J, the gap between germline ends came to 9 bases.